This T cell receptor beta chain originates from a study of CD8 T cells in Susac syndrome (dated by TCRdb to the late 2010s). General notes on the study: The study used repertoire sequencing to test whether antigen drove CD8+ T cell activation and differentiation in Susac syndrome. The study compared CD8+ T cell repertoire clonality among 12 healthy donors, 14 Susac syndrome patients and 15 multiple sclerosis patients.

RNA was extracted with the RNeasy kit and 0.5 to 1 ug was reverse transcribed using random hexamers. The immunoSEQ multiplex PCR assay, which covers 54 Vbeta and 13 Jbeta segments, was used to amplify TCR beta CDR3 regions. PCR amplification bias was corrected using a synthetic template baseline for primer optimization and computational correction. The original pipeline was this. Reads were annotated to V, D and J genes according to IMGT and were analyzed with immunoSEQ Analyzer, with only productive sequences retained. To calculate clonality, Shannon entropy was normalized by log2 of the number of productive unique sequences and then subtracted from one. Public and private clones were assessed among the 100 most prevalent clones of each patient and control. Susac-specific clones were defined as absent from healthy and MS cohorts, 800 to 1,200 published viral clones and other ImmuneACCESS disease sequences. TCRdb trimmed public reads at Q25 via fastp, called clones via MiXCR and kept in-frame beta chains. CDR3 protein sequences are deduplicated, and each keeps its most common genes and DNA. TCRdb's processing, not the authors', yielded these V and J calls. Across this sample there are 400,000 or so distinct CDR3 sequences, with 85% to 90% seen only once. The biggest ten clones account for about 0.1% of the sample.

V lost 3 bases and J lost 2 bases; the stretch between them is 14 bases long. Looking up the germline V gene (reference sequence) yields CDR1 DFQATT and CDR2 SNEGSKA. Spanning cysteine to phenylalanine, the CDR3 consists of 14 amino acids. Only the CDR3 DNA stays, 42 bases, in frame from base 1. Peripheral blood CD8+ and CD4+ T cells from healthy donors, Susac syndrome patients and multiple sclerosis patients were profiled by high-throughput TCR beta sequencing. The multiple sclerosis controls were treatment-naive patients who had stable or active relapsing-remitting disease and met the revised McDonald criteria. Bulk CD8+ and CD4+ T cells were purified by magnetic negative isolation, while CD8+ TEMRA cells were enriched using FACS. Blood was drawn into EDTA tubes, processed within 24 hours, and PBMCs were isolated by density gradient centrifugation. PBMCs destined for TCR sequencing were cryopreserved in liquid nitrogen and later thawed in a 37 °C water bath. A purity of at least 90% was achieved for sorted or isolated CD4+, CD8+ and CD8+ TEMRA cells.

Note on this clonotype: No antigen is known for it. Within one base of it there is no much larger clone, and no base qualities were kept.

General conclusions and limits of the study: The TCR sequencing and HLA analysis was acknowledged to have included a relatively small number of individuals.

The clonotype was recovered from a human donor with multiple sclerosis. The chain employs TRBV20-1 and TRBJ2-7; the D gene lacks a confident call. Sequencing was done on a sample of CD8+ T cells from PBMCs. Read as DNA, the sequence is TGCAGTGCTAGGTCACCTGACCGCACCTACGAGCAGTACTTC. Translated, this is CSARSPDRTYEQYF.